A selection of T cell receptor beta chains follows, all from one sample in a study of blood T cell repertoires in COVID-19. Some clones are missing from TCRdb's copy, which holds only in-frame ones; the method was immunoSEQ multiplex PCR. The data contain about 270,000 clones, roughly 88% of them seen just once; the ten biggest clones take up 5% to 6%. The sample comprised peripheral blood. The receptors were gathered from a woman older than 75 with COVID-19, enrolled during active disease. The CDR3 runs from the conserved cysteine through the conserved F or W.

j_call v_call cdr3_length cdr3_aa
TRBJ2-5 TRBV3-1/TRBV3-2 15 CASSPRDRESETQYF
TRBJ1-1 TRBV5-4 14 CASSLQGRNTEAFF
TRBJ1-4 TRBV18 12 CASSRGSEKLFF
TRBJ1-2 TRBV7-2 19 CASSSSVPTDLSWDYGYTF
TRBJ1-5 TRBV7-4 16 CASSFVGQGLDQPQHF
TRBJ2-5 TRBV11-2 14 CASRITGSGETQYF
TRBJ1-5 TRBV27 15 CASRLTPDRVQPQHF
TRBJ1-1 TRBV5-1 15 CASTYGGLGNTEAFF
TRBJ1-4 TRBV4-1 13 CASSQLRSEKLFF
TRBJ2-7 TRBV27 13 CASAGTNSYEQYF
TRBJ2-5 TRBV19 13 CASRVAGQETQYF
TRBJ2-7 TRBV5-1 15 CASRFGTSGTYEQYF
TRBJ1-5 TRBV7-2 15 CASSLVGGGNQPQHF
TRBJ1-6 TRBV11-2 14 CASSPGQWNSPLHF
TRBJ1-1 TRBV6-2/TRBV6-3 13 CASSYAGNTEAFF
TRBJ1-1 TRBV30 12 CALTGSGTEAFF
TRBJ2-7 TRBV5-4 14 CASSLVTGNYEQYF
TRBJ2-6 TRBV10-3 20 CAISEISSRRGSSGANVLTF